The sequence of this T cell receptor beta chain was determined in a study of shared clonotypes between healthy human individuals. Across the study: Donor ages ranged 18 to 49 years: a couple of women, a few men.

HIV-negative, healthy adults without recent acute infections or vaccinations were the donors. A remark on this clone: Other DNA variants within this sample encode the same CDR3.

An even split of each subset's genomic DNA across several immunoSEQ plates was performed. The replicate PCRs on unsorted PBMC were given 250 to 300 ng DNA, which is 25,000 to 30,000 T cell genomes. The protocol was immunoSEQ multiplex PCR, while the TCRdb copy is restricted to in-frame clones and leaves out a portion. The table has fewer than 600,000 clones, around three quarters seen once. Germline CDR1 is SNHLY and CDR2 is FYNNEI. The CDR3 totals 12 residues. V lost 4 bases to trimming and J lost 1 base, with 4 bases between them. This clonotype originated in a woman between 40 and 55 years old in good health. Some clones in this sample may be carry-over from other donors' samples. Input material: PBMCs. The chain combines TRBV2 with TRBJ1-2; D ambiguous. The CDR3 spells CASSGDNYGYTF. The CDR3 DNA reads TGTGCCAGCAGTGGCGATAACTATGGCTACACCTTC.